This T cell receptor beta chain was sequenced in a study of cytomegalovirus exposure and HLA in healthy donors. Study-wide context: A data release that came early held about 89 million unique TCRs from HLA-typed donors. Study findings and constraints: A list of 150 or so TCR beta chains associated with cytomegalovirus was given.

A remark on this clone: No antigen is known for it.

CDR3 size: 16 residues. Trimming cost V 3 bases and J 1 base; bases outside gene matches: 2. The germline V gene encodes CDR1 LNHNV and CDR2 YYDKDF (reference sequence). PCR amplification relied on 60 Vbeta primers (plus 13 Jbeta primers). Measured with immunoSEQ multiplex PCR; TCRdb has only the in-frame clones, and not every one. The sample carries 60,000 to 80,000 clones, approximately 60% recorded once. This TCR came from a man aged 30 to 45 in good health and CMV-seronegative. The chain carries TRBV15 and TRBJ2-3; 12 bases are shared with TRBD2. The material sequenced was PBMCs. The CDR3 DNA reads as TGTGCCACCAGCAGTAGACTAGCGGGGGGCACAGATACGCAGTATTTT. Its translation is CATSSRLAGGTDTQYF.